The next 20 T cell receptor beta chains were all read from a single sample in a study of cytomegalovirus exposure and HLA in healthy donors. PCR involved 60 Vbeta and 13 Jbeta primers. Sequenced by immunoSEQ multiplex PCR; TCRdb stores in-frame clones only, minus some. Among just over 65,000 clones, over 75% were seen once, and the ten largest hold 6.5% to 7%. Sample: PBMCs. The receptors were gathered from a human donor in good health.

J is TRBJ2-3 and V is TRBV30, with TRBD2 matching 8 bases. The CDR3 is 12 residues long. The V gene's germline CDR1 is GTSNPN and CDR2 SVGIG (reference sequence). V dropped 6 bases and J dropped 2; count of bases not matched to a gene: 1. The CDR3 loop is CACSGATDTQYF. CDR3 DNA: TGTGCCTGTAGCGGGGCCACAGATACGCAGTATTTT.

The rearrangement joins TRBV5-5 to TRBJ2-2, with 8 bases lining up with TRBD2. The CDR3 totals 15 residues. V was pared by 0 bases and J by 9 bases, with 7 bases of the junction left unmatched. CDR1 and CDR2 from the germline V gene are SGHKS and YYEKEE (reference sequence). The CDR3 here is CASSLGAGGHRELFF. In DNA form, the CDR3 reads TGTGCCAGCAGCTTGGGCGCGGGGGGTCACCGGGAGCTGTTTTTT.

The chain carries TRBV6-1 and TRBJ2-5, with D perhaps matching TRBD2 (6 bases). V gave up 3 bases and J gave up 5 bases, with 16 bases separating them. Germline V lookup: CDR1 MNHNS, CDR2 SASEGT. This CDR3 contains 15 residues. Here the CDR3 DNA reads TGTGCCAGCAGTGAGGGAATCGGAGGGTGGGAGACCCAGTACTTC. Its protein product is CASSEGIGGWETQYF.

The chain uses TRBV7-3 and TRBJ2-3; 7 bases fit TRBD1. Losses at the gene ends were 5 bases for V and 5 bases for J; bases not matched to a gene: 13. Germline V lookup: CDR1 SGHTA, CDR2 FQGTGA. CDR3 size: 16 residues. The CDR3 DNA is TGTGCCAGCAGCGCCCAAGGGGGCCGGGGAGTAGATACGCAGTATTTT. Its protein product is CASSAQGGRGVDTQYF.

J is TRBJ2-1 and V is TRBV6-6; 7 bases map to TRBD2. This CDR3 is built from 16 residues. V was pared by 5 bases and J by 9 bases, with 16 bases of the junction left unmatched. Per the germline V gene, CDR1 is MNHNY and CDR2 is SVGAGI (reference sequence). Here the CDR3 reads CASSTGLISSHSEQFF. The CDR3 DNA follows: TGTGCCAGCAGTACGGGACTAATTTCCTCTCACAGTGAGCAGTTCTTC.

The gene calls are TRBV5-1 and TRBJ2-2; D might be TRBD2 (6 bases). This CDR3 contains 15 residues. Deletions cut 4 bases from V and 2 bases from J, with 12 bases between. CDR1 SGHRS and CDR2 YFSETQ come from the germline V gene. The chain's CDR3 is CASSPGGKNTGELFF. CDR3 DNA sequence: TGCGCCAGCAGCCCTGGAGGGAAAAACACCGGGGAGCTGTTTTTT.

V usage is TRBV9 and J usage is TRBJ1-1; D remains ambiguous. Trimming took off 4 bases at V and 5 bases at J, with 18 bases between the two ends. Germline CDR1 SGDLS, CDR2 YYNGEE. The CDR3 is 15 amino acids. The CDR3 protein is CASSPLAGGETEAFF. For the CDR3, the DNA is TGTGCCAGCAGCCCTTTAGCCGGCGGTGAGACTGAAGCTTTCTTT.

The chain carries TRBV9 and TRBJ2-3; D possibly corresponds to TRBD2 (7 bases). CDR3 length equals 14 residues. CDR1 is SGDLS, CDR2 YYNGEE, per germline. V lost 6 bases and J 1 base, leaving 12 bases between the germline ends. This CDR3 is CASTRGARTDTQYF. The CDR3 DNA reads TGTGCCAGCACACGGGGGGCCCGCACAGATACGCAGTATTTT. Full variable domain (missing parts from reference TRBV9 and TRBJ2-3): DSGVTQTPKHLITATGQRVTLRCSPRSGDLSVYWYQQSLDQGLQFLIQYYNGEERAKGNILERFSAQQFPDLHSELNLSSLELGDSALYFCASTRGARTDTQYFGPGTRLTVL.

This clone came up a few times. This chain joins TRBV7-6 and TRBJ1-5; tentatively, D is TRBD1 (6 bases). The CDR3 loop spans 15 amino acids. Germline V CDR1 and CDR2: SGHVS, FNYEAQ. With 1 base removed from V and 4 bases from J, the gap between germline ends came to 11 bases. The CDR3 reads CASSLDLQGNQPQHF. The CDR3 coding sequence is TGTGCCAGCAGCTTAGACCTTCAGGGGAATCAGCCCCAGCATTTT. Full variable domain (remainder filled in from reference TRBV7-6 and TRBJ1-5): GAGVSQSPRYKVTKRGQDVALRCDPISGHVSLYWYRQALGQGPEFLTYFNYEAQQDKSGLPNDRFSAERPEGSISTLTIQRTEQRDSAMYRCASSLDLQGNQPQHFGDGTRLSIL.

V and J are TRBV11-3 and TRBJ2-1; a weak D match, TRBD2 (5 bases). CDR3 length equals 14 residues. Between the trimmed V and J ends, which lost 1 base and 1 base, there was a span of 5 bases. The germline gives CDR1 SGHNT, CDR2 YENEEA. The DNA of the CDR3 is TGTGCCAGCAGCTTAGGGGAGTCCTACAATGAGCAGTTCTTC. Translated: CASSLGESYNEQFF.

V and J are TRBV6-1 and TRBJ1-1; 7 nucleotides align to TRBD1. V was pared by 5 bases and J by 0 bases, with 6 bases of the junction left unmatched. This CDR3 contains 15 residues. The germline V gene has CDR1 MNHNS and CDR2 SASEGT. CDR3 coding DNA: TGTGCCAGCAGTAGACAGGGACAGATGAACACTGAAGCTTTCTTT. Encoded protein: CASSRQGQMNTEAFF.

This clone appeared once. V gene TRBV9 combines with J gene TRBJ2-5; perhaps TRBD2 as D (6 bases). The J call may be faulty, since TRBJ2-7 better matches the DNA end. Per germline, CDR1 SGDLS and CDR2 YYNGEE. This CDR3 is 15 amino acids long. The CDR3 protein is CASSVGRGGSYEQYF. The DNA for the CDR3 is TGTGCCAGCAGCGTGGGGCGGGGCGGATCCTACGAGCAGTACTTC.

This chain's CDR3 is CASSSSLTGQETQYF. The CDR3 bases are TGTGCCAGCAGTAGTTCCTTGACAGGGCAAGAGACCCAGTACTTC. The J gene is TRBJ2-5, the V gene TRBV6-1, with 7 bases lining up with TRBD1. The trim removed 5 bases at V and 2 bases at J, leaving 8 bases unmatched. This CDR3 comprises 15 residues. Germline V gene sequence: CDR1 MNHNS, CDR2 SASEGT.

The genes are TRBV5-1 and TRBJ1-4, with D perhaps matching TRBD1 (5 bases). Germline-derived CDR1 and CDR2 are SGHRS and YFSETQ. Deletions cut 0 bases from V and 3 bases from J, with 9 bases between. This CDR3 is built from 15 residues. The CDR3 here is CASSLERGSNEKLFF. CDR3 nucleotide sequence: TGCGCCAGCAGCTTGGAGCGGGGGTCTAATGAAAAACTGTTTTTT.

V is TRBV6-1 and J is TRBJ2-7; no clear D gene. Per germline, CDR1 MNHNS and CDR2 SASEGT. This CDR3 is built from 14 residues. V lost 6 bases to trimming and J lost 0 bases, with 12 bases between them. The CDR3 loop is CASSLLQSSYEQYF. For the CDR3, the DNA is TGTGCCAGCAGCCTACTACAATCCTCCTACGAGCAGTACTTC.

V usage is TRBV5-6 and J usage is TRBJ2-1; TRBD2 aligns across 16 bases. V lost 6 bases and J lost 7; bases outside the gene matches: 13. The germline CDR1 and CDR2 sequences are SGHDT and YYEEEE. The CDR3 sequence is 18 residues long. CDR3 nucleotides: TGTGCCAGCACGCCGGGACTAGCGGGGGGGCCTCTGAATAATGAGCAGTTCTTC. Its translation is CASTPGLAGGPLNNEQFF.

This rearrangement joins TRBV9 to TRBJ2-2; weak D call: TRBD1 (5 bases). Per the germline V gene, CDR1 is SGDLS and CDR2 is YYNGEE. Trimming left V 0 bases short and J 4 bases short, with 10 bases between. This CDR3 has 15 residues. CDR3 residues: CASSVGGAGTGELFF. As DNA, the CDR3 is TGTGCCAGCAGCGTAGGGGGCGCAGGCACCGGGGAGCTGTTTTTT.

This clone was detected only once. The chain carries TRBV6-1 and TRBJ1-5; tentative D call: TRBD1 (6 bases). The CDR3 covers 14 residues. Germline CDR1 is MNHNS and CDR2 is SASEGT. The V end lost 9 bases, the J end lost 4 bases, and 16 bases lay between the germline ends. The CDR3 here is CARGSGGRNQPQHF. CDR3 DNA: TGTGCCAGGGGTTCGGGGGGCCGGAATCAGCCCCAGCATTTT.

This clone was found a few times. For the CDR3, the DNA is TGCGCCAGCAGCCCGCCGGGACAGGGGGATACCGGGGAGCTGTTTTTT. This gives the protein CASSPPGQGDTGELFF. The rearrangement joins TRBV5-1 to TRBJ2-2; 11 nucleotides match TRBD1. CDR3 length: 16 amino acids. From germline, CDR1 is SGHRS and CDR2 YFSETQ. The trim removed 4 bases at V and 5 bases at J, leaving 7 bases unmatched.

Note on this clone: The junction shows a germline mismatch at one end, possibly a read error. Here the CDR3 reads CSSSQWDSTTTFSYEQYF. As DNA, the CDR3 is TGTTCCAGCAGTCAATGGGACAGCACAACGACCTTCTCCTACGAGCAGTACTTC. The rearrangement links TRBV7-9 to TRBJ2-7, with 7 bases matching TRBD1. The germline gives CDR1 SEHNR, CDR2 FQNEAQ (reference sequence). The CDR3 is 18 residues long.